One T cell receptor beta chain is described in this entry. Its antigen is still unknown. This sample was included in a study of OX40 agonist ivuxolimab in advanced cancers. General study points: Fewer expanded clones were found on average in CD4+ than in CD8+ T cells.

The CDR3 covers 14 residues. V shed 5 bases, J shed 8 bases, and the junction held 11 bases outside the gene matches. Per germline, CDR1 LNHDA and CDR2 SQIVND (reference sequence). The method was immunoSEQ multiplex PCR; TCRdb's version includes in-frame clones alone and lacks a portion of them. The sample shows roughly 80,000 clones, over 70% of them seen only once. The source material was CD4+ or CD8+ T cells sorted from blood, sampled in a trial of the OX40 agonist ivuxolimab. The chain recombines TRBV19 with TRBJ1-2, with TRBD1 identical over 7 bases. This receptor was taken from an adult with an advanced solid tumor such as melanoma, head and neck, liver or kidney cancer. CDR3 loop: CASSGQEGIGGYTF. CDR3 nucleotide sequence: TGTGCCAGTAGTGGACAGGAGGGGATTGGAGGCTACACCTTC.